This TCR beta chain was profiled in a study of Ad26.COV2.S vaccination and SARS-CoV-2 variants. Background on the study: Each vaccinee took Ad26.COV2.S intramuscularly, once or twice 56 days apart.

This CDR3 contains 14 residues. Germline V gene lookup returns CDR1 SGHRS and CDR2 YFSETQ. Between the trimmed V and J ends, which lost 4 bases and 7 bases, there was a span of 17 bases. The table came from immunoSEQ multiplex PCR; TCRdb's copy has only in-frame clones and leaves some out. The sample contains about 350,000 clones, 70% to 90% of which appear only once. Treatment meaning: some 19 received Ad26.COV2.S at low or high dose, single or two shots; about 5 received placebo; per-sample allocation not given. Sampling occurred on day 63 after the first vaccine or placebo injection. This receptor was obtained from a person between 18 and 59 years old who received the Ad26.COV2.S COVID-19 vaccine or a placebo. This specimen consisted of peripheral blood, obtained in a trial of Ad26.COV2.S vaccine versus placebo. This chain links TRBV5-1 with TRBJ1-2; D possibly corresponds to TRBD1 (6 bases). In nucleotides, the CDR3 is TGCGCCAGCAGCCCGTACAGGGCAGGGACTGGCTACACCTTC. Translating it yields CASSPYRAGTGYTF.